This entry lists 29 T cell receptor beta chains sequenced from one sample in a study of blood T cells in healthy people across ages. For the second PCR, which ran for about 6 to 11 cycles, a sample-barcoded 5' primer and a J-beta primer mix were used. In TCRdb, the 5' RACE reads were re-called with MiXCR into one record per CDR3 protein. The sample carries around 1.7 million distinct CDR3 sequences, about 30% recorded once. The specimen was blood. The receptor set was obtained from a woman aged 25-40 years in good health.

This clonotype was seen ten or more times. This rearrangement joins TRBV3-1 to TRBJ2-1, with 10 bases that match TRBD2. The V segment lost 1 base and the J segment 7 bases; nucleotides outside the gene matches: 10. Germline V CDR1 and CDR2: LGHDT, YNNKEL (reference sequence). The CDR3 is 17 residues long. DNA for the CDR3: TGTGCCAGCAGCCAAGTATCAGGAGCGGGGGGGCTGAATGAGCAGTTCTTC. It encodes CASSQVSGAGGLNEQFF.

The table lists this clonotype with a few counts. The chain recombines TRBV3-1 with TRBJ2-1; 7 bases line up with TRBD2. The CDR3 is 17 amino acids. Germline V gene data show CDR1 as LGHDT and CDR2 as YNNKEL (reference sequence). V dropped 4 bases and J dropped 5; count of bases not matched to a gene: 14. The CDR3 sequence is CASSPDPRGAGNNEQFF. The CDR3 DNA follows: TGTGCCAGCAGCCCCGATCCGAGGGGAGCGGGGAACAATGAGCAGTTCTTC.

The CDR3, as DNA: TGTGCCAGCAGTTTAGACAGACTTAGCACAGATACGCAGTATTTT. This translates into CASSLDRLSTDTQYF. The chain has TRBV27 and TRBJ2-3; D might be TRBD1 (5 bases). Trimming took 2 bases from V and 0 from J, leaving 9 bases between them. Germline CDR1 and CDR2: MNHEY and SMNVEV (reference sequence). This CDR3 comprises 15 residues.

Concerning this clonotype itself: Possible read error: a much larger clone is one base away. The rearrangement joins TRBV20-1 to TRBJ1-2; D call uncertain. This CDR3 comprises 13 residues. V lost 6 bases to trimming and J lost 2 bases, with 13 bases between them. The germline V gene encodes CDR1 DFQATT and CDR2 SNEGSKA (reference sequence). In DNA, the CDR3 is TGCAGTGCCGGAGGAAGCCGAAACTATGGCTACACCTTC. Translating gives CSAGGSRNYGYTF.

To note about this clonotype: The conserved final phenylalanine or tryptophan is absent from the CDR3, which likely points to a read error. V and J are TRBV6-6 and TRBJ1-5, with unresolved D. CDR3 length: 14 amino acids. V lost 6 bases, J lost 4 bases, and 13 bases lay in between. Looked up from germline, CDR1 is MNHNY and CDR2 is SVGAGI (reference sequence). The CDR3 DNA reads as TGTGCCAGCAGATTGGACGTCACGAATCAGCCCCAGCATTGT. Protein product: CASRLDVTNQPQHC.

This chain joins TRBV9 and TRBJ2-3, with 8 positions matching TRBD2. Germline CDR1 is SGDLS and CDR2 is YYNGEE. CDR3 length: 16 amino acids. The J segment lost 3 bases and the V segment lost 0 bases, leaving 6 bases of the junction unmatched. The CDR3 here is CASSVAGGAKTDTQYF. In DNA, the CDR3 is TGTGCCAGCAGCGTAGCGGGGGGGGCGAAGACAGATACGCAGTATTTT.

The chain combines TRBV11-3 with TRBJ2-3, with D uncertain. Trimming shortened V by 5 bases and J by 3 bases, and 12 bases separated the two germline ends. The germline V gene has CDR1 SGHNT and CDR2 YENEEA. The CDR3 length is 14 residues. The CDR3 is CASSQPGITDTQYF. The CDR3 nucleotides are TGTGCCAGCAGCCAACCGGGCATTACAGATACGCAGTATTTT.

CDR3 DNA sequence: TGTGCCAGCAGCCCTCTAGCGGGGGGAGGGGAGCAGTTCTTC. Protein sequence: CASSPLAGGGEQFF. This chain joins TRBV9 and TRBJ2-1; TRBD2 matches at 11 bases. This CDR3 comprises 14 residues. Germline V gene lookup returns CDR1 SGDLS and CDR2 YYNGEE. The V and J ends lost 4 bases and 10 bases, in that order; junction bases with no gene match: 7.

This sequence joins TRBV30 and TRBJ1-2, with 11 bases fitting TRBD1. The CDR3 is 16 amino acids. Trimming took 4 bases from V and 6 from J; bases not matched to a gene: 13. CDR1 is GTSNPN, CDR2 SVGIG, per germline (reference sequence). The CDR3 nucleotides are TGTGCCTGGACTAGGACAGGGGGCGACCGACAACATGGCTACACCTTC. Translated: CAWTRTGGDRQHGYTF.

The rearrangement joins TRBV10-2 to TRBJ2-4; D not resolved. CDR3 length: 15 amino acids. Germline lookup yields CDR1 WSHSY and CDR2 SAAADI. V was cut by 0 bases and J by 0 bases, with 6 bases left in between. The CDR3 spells CASSESYGAKNIQYF. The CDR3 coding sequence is TGCGCCAGCAGTGAGTCTTACGGAGCCAAAAACATTCAGTACTTC.

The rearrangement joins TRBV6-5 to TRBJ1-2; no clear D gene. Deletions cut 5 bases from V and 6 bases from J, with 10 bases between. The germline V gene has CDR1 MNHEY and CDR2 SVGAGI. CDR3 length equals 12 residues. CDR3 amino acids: CASSRGFDGYTF. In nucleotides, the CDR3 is TGTGCCAGCAGTCGGGGATTCGATGGCTACACCTTC.

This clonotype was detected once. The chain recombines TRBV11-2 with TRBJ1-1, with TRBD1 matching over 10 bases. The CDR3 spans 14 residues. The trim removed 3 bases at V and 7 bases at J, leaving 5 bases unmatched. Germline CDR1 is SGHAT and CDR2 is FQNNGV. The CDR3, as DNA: TGTGCCAGCAGCTTCAGGACAGGGGGTGGTGAAGCTTTCTTT. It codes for CASSFRTGGGEAFF.

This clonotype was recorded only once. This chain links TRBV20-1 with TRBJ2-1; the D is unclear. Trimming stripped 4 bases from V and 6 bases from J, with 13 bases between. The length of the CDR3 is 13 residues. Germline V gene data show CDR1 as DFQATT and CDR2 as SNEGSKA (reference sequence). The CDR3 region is CSATSDRSNEQFF. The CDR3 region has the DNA TGCAGTGCTACGTCGGACCGGTCCAATGAGCAGTTCTTC.

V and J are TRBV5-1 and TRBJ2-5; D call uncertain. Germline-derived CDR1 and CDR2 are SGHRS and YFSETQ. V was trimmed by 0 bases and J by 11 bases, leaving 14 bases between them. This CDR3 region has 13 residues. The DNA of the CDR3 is TGCGCCAGCAGCTTGGACGACGCAAAAGAGCAGTACTTC. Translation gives CASSLDDAKEQYF. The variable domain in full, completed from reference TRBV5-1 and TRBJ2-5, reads KAGVTQTPRYLIKTRGQQVTLSCSPISGHRSVSWYQQTPGQGLQFLFEYFSETQRNKGNFPGRFSGRQFSNSRSEMNVSTLELGDSALYLCASSLDDAKEQYFGPGTRLLVL.

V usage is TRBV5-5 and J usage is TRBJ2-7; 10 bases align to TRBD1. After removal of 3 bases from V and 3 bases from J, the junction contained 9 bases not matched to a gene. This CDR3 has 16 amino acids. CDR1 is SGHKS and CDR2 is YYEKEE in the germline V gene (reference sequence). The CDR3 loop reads CASSSWTGQGSYEQYF. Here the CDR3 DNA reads TGTGCCAGCAGCTCTTGGACGGGACAGGGGAGCTACGAGCAGTACTTC.

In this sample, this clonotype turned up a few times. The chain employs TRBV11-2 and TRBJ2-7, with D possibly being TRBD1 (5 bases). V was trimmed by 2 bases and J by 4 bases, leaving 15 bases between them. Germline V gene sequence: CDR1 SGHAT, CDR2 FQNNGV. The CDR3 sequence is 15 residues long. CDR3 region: CASSLSGRAQYEQYF. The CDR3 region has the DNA TGTGCCAGCAGCTTAAGTGGCAGGGCCCAATACGAGCAGTACTTC. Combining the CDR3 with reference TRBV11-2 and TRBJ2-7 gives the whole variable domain EAGVAQSPRYKIIEKRQSVAFWCNPISGHATLYWYQQILGQGPKLLIQFQNNGVVDDSQLPKDRFSAERLKGVDSTLKIQPAKLEDSAVYLCASSLSGRAQYEQYFGPGTRLTVT.

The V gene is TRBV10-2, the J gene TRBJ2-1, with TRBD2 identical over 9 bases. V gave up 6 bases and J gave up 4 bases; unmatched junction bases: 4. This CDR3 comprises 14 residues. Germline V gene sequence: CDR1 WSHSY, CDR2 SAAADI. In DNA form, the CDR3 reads TGCGCCAGCAGAGTAGCGGGAGTTTACAATGAGCAGTTCTTC. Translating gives CASRVAGVYNEQFF.

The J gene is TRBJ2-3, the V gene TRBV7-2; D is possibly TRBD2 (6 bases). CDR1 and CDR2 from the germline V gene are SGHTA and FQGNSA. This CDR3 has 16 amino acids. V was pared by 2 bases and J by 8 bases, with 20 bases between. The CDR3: CASSLNEAGYHGTQYF. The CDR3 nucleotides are TGTGCCAGCAGCTTAAATGAGGCGGGATACCATGGTACGCAGTATTTT.

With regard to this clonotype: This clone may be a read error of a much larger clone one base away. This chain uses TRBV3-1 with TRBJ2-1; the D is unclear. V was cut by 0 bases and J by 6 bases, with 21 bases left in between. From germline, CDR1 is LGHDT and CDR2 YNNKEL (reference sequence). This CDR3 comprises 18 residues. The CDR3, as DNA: TGTGCCAGCAGCCAAGATCATTCCCAAGTGAGTATGGGCAATGAGCAGTTCTTC. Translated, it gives CASSQDHSQVSMGNEQFF.

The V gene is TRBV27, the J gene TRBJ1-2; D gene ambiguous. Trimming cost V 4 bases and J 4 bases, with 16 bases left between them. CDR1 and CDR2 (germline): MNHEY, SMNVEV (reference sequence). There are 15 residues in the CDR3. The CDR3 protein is CASSSSRPFLYGYTF. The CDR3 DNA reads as TGTGCCAGCAGTTCCTCCCGACCGTTCCTCTATGGCTACACCTTC.

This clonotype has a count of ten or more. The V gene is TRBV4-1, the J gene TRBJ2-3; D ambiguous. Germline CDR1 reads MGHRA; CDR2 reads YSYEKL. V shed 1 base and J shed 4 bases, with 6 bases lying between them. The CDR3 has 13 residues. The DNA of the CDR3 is TGCGCCAGCAGCCAAGTTGGGTCAGATACGCAGTATTTT. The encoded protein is CASSQVGSDTQYF.

The CDR3: CASSFTRGNEQFF. DNA of the CDR3: TGTGCCAGCAGCTTTACTCGGGGCAATGAGCAGTTCTTC. This chain uses TRBV5-5 with TRBJ2-1; D possibly corresponds to TRBD2 (5 bases). Germline V gene data show CDR1 as SGHKS and CDR2 as YYEKEE (reference sequence). This CDR3 has 13 residues. The V end lost 2 bases, the J end lost 6 bases, and 9 bases lay between the germline ends.

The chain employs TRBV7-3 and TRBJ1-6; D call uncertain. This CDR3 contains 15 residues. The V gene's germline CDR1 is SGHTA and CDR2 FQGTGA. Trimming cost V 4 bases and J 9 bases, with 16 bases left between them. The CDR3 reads CASSWVRRAPSPLHF. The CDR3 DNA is TGTGCCAGCAGCTGGGTCCGAAGGGCGCCTTCACCCCTCCACTTT.

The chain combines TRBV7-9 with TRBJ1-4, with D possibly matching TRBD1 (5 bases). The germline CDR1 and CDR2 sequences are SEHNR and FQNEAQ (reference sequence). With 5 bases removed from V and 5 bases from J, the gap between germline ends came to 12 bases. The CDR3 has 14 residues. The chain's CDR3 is CASSGRDGNEKLFF. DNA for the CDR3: TGTGCCAGCAGCGGCCGGGACGGCAATGAAAAACTGTTTTTT. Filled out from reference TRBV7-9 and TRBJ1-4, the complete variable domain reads DTGVSQNPRHKITKRGQNVTFRCDPISEHNRLYWYRQTLGQGPEFLTYFQNEAQLEKSRLLSDRFSAERPKGSFSTLEIQRTEQGDSAMYLCASSGRDGNEKLFFGSGTQLSVL.

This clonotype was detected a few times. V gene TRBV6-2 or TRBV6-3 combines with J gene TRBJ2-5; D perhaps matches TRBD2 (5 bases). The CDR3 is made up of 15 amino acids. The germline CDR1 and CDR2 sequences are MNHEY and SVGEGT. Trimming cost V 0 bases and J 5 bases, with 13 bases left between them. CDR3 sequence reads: CASSYSNSGGETQYF. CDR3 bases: TGTGCCAGCAGTTACTCGAATTCAGGAGGCGAGACCCAGTACTTC.

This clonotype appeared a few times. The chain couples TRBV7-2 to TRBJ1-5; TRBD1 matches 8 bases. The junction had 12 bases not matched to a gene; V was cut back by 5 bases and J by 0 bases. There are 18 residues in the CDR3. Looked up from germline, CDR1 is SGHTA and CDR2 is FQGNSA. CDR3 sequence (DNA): TGTGCCAGCAGCCGGATGGGACAGGACCTATATAGCAATCAGCCCCAGCATTTT. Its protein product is CASSRMGQDLYSNQPQHF.

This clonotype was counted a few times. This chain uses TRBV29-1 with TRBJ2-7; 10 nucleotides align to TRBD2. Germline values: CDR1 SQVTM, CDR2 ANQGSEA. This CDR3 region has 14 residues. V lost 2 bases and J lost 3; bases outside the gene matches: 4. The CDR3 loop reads CSVERSGGGYEQYF. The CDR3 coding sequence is TGCAGCGTTGAAAGAAGCGGGGGGGGCTACGAGCAGTACTTC.

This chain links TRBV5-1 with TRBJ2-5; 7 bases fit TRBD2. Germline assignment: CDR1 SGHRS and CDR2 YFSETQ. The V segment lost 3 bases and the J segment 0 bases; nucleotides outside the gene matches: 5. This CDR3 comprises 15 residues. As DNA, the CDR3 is TGCGCCAGCAGCTGGGAGGCGGGGGACCAAGAGACCCAGTACTTC. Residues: CASSWEAGDQETQYF. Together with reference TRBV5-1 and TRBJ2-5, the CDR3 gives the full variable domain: KAGVTQTPRYLIKTRGQQVTLSCSPISGHRSVSWYQQTPGQGLQFLFEYFSETQRNKGNFPGRFSGRQFSNSRSEMNVSTLELGDSALYLCASSWEAGDQETQYFGPGTRLLVL.

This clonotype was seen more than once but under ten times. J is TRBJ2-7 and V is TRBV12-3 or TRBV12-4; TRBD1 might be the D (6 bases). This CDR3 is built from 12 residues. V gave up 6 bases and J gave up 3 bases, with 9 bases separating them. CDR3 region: CASRGQRYEQYF. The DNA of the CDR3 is TGTGCCAGCAGGGGACAACGCTACGAGCAGTACTTC.